This T cell receptor beta chain was captured by sequencing in a study of cytomegalovirus exposure and HLA in healthy donors. 13 Jbeta primers and 60 Vbeta primers were used for the PCR. Profiling relied on immunoSEQ multiplex PCR, and the TCRdb table lists in-frame clones only, not all of them. The sample yields about 70,000 clones, just over 85% seen once. The CDR3 runs to 15 residues. Trimming removed 4 bases from V and 0 bases from J, with 11 bases in between. The germline CDR1 and CDR2 sequences are SNHLY and FYNNEI. The chain employs TRBV2 and TRBJ2-3; D ambiguous. The TCR was taken from a woman in her 30s in good health and CMV-seronegative. The sample comprised PBMCs. CDR3 DNA: TGTGCCAGCAGTGGAGTGGGCCTTAGCACAGATACGCAGTATTTT. Amino acid sequence: CASSGVGLSTDTQYF.